This TCR beta chain was retrieved from a study of blood T cell repertoires in COVID-19. With 6 bases removed from V and 0 bases from J, the gap between germline ends came to 24 bases. Germline CDR1 and CDR2: SNHLY and FYNNEI. The CDR3 has 19 amino acids. Original handling: Amplification with reference gene primers provided the estimates of nucleated cell counts. Assay: immunoSEQ multiplex PCR; the TCRdb copy retains only in-frame clones and omits some. From that table come the V and J calls and clone size; the DNA was used to work out D and trimming. The sample lists around 300,000 clones, 85% occurring once.

The TCR sequence derives from a woman between 45 and 60 years old who had recovered from COVID-19. Sequenced: PBMCs or T cells enriched from blood (not recorded which). The chain links TRBV2 to TRBJ1-5; D might be TRBD1 (6 bases). The CDR3 loop is CASSPEPRTVRYSNQPQHF. The CDR3 nucleotides are TGTGCCAGCAGCCCGGAACCGCGGACAGTACGTTATAGCAATCAGCCCCAGCATTTT.